This T cell receptor beta chain was sequenced in a study of response to subunit inactivated influenza vaccine. MiXCR, applied by TCRdb to the RT-PCR reads, yields one record per CDR3 protein. This repertoire shows 500,000 or so distinct CDR3 sequences, more than 15% found once; its top ten account for 2.5% to 3.5%. CDR1 and CDR2 from the germline V gene are SGHRS and YFSETQ. The germline V and J ends were trimmed by 2 bases and 4 bases, with 10 bases remaining between them. This CDR3 is built from 14 residues. Worth noting for this clonotype: Its antigen remains unidentified.

Overall study findings and caveats: Each seasonal influenza vaccination, the authors suggested, recruits few new T cells.

This TCR came from a man aged 50-75 years who received an inactivated influenza vaccine. This chain links TRBV5-1 with TRBJ1-3; D is ambiguous. The material was CD4+ T cells sorted from PBMCs, obtained roughly 24 months after vaccination. CDR3 in amino acids: CASSFGIAGNTIYF. CDR3 DNA: TGCGCCAGCAGCTTCGGCATTGCCGGAAACACCATATATTTT. Variable domain in full (rest from reference TRBV5-1 and TRBJ1-3): KAGVTQTPRYLIKTRGQQVTLSCSPISGHRSVSWYQQTPGQGLQFLFEYFSETQRNKGNFPGRFSGRQFSNSRSEMNVSTLELGDSALYLCASSFGIAGNTIYFGEGSWLTVV.